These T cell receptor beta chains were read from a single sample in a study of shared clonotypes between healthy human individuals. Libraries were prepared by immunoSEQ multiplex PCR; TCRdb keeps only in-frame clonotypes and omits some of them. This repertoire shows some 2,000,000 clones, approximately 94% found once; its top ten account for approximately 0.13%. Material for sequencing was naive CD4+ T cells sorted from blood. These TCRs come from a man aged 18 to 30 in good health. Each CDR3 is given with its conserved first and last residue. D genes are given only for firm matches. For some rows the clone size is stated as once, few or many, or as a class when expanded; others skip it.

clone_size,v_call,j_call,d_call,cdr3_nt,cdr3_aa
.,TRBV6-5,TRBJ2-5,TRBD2,TGTGCCAGCAGTTATAGTAGCGGGGGGAACAGGGAGACCCAGTACTTC,CASSYSSGGNRETQYF
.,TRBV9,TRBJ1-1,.,TGTGCCAGCAGCGTATCAGTAATGAACACTGAAGCTTTCTTT,CASSVSVMNTEAFF
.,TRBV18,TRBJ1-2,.,TGTGCCAGCTCACCAAGGGGGGACGCCCTTTATGGCTACACCTTC,CASSPRGDALYGYTF
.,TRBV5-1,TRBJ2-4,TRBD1,TGCGCCAGCAGCTCGACGGGACAGGGACTTTTACTAGCCAAAAACATTCAGTACTTC,CASSSTGQGLLLAKNIQYF
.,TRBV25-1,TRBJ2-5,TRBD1,TGTGCCAGCAGTGAATACTCGACAGGGGGTAGTCGAGAGACCCAGTACTTC,CASSEYSTGGSRETQYF
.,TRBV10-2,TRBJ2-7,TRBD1,TGCGCCAGCAGTGAGTCGGACAGGCTCTCCTACGAGCAGTACTTC,CASSESDRLSYEQYF
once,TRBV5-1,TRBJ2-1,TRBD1,TGCGCCAGCAGCTTGGAGGGACAGGTGTACAATGAGCAGTTCTTC,CASSLEGQVYNEQFF
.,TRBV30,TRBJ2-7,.,TGTGCCTGGAGTGTACGGGGCCGAAGCTCCTACGAGCAGTACTTC,CAWSVRGRSSYEQYF
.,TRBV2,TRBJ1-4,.,TGTGCCAGCAGATTATTAGGGGGACTGTTTTTT,CASRLLGGLFF
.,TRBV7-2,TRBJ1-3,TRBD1,TGTGCCAGCAGCGTAAGGACAGGGTCTAGATCTGGAAACACCATATATTTT,CASSVRTGSRSGNTIYF
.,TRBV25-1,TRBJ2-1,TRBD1,TGTGCCAGCAGTCCACCGGGACAGGGGGCGTCCGAGCAGTTCTTC,CASSPPGQGASEQFF
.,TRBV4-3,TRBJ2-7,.,TGCGCCAGCAGCCTAGACAGGTCAGGCGCCTACGAGCAGTACTTC,CASSLDRSGAYEQYF
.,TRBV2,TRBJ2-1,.,TGTGCCAGCATCTACCAGATGTCATACAATGAGCAGTTCTTC,CASIYQMSYNEQFF
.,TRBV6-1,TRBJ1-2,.,TGTGCCAGCAGGACCGGGACGGACTATGGCTACACCTTC,CASRTGTDYGYTF
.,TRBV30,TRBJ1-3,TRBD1,TGTGCCTGGAGCAGGACAGGGGTTGGAAACACCATATATTTT,CAWSRTGVGNTIYF
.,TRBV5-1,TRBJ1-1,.,TGCGCCAGCATGCAAGGGACGGCGAACACTGAAGCTTTCTTT,CASMQGTANTEAFF
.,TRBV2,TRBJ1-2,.,TGTGCCAGCAGGGCCAGCGTCTATGGCTACACCTTC,CASRASVYGYTF
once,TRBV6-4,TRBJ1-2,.,TGTGCCAGCAGGGCTACGCCCGGATTTGCCTACACCTTC,CASRATPGFAYTF
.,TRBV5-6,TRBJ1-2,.,TGTGCCAGTGGGGTGTCAGGCCATGGCTACACCTTC,CASGVSGHGYTF
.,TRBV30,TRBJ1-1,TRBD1,TGTGCCTGGAGGGGACAGGGGGCGCAAGCTTTCTTT,CAWRGQGAQAFF
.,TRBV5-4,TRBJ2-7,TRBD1,TGTGCCAGCAGCCACCCAGGACAGGGAGCCTACGAGCAGTACTTC,CASSHPGQGAYEQYF
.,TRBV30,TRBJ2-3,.,TGTGCCTGGAGATGGGGGGGCCTCACAGATACGCAGTATTTT,CAWRWGGLTDTQYF
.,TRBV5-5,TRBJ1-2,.,TGTGCCAGCAGCTACGGACAGATGCTAGGCTATGGCTACACCTTC,CASSYGQMLGYGYTF
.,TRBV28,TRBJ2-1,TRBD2,TGTGCCAGCAGCAGTAGCGGGGGGGCTTACAATGAGCAGTTCTTC,CASSSSGGAYNEQFF
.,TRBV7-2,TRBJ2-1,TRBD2,TGTGCCAGCAGCAAGAGCGGGGACCCATACAATGAGCAGTTCTTC,CASSKSGDPYNEQFF
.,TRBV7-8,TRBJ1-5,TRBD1,TGTGCCAGCAGCGGGGGGACAGGGGGCGCGATTAGCAATCAGCCCCAGCATTTT,CASSGGTGGAISNQPQHF